The TCR beta chain under discussion was sequenced for a study of T-cell reconstitution after alpha-beta-depleted transplantation in children. Study conclusions and caveats: At day 60, the high TCRbeta diversity found in some patients originated from recipient T cells and thymic progenitors that had survived.

Turning to this clonotype: The target antigen is unknown.

Using unique molecular identifiers, the investigators prepared the TCRbeta library. TCRdb analysed the PCR reads with MiXCR anew, one entry per CDR3 protein. The sample contains fewer than 700,000 distinct CDR3 sequences, around 13% of which appear only once. The V end lost 0 bases, the J end lost 2 bases, and 15 bases lay between the germline ends. Germline CDR1 is LGHNA and CDR2 is YSLEER. The CDR3 is 17 residues long. This specimen was PBMCs, mostly from graft donor cells, taken 360 days after TCRalphabeta/CD19-depleted stem cell transplant. The receptor's source is a male patient aged 5 to 17 who had a stem cell transplant for acute myeloid leukemia, so the T cells may come from the graft donor. V and J are TRBV4-3 and TRBJ2-3; no definite D call. CDR3 coding DNA: TGCGCCAGCAGCCAAGATCAAGTCAGGTTCTACACAGATACGCAGTATTTT. Encoded protein: CASSQDQVRFYTDTQYF.